The source of this TCR beta chain is a study of cytomegalovirus exposure and HLA in healthy donors. The overall study: The 120 million or so unique TCR beta sequences, from roughly 170 million T cells, were found by an earlier analysis. Findings and caveats of the study: The study reported that TCR beta sequences accurately predicted HLA-A and HLA-B alleles in most subjects. The productive fraction for most TCR beta V segments was about 90% or about 30% in an earlier analysis.

A remark on this clone: Its antigen is unknown.

Germline V gene lookup returns CDR1 MNHEY and CDR2 SVGAGI. The CDR3 runs 13 residues. V gave up 0 bases and J gave up 10 bases, with 12 bases separating them. 60 Vbeta and 13 Jbeta primers were used in PCR. Per the original data handling: In a later analysis, the count reached tens of millions of unique TCR beta chains, with roughly 12 million shared. Assay: immunoSEQ multiplex PCR; the TCRdb copy retains only in-frame clones and omits some. Clone size and V and J calls were adopted from that table, with D and trimming inferred from the DNA. This table has 150,000 to 200,000 clones, around 74% appearing once.

Sequenced material: PBMCs. The clonotype originates from a male donor in good health and CMV-seronegative. The rearrangement joins TRBV6-5 to TRBJ1-1; D is undetermined. CDR3 region: CASSYSMGSAAFF. The CDR3 DNA reads as TGTGCCAGCAGTTACTCGATGGGCAGTGCAGCTTTCTTT.